These 9 T cell receptor beta chains were all obtained from the same sample, sequenced in a study of radiation and T cells in renal cell carcinoma. Time point denoted: blood 2 weeks post-SBRT. Described treatment: 15 Gy SBRT to primary tumor, nephrectomy 4 weeks later. Assay used: immunoSEQ multiplex PCR; TCRdb lists only in-frame clones, some missing. The table records roughly 150,000 clones, 87% of them present only once. Sample: blood, taken from a patient whose treatment included radiotherapy and nephrectomy. Every receptor here comes from a woman aged 45-60 years with renal cell carcinoma.

V is TRBV19 and J is TRBJ1-3; D uncertain. Trimming pared 3 bases from V and 0 bases from J, leaving 6 bases between. This CDR3 is 14 amino acids long. Per germline, CDR1 LNHDA and CDR2 SQIVND (reference sequence). The CDR3 loop reads CASSIASSGNTIYF. CDR3 bases: TGTGCCAGTAGTATCGCCAGCTCTGGAAACACCATATATTTT.

The chain combines TRBV15 with TRBJ2-5; maybe TRBD2 (6 bases). The CDR3 contains 16 residues. Trimming stripped 1 base from V and 3 bases from J, with 15 bases between. CDR1 is LNHNV, CDR2 YYDKDF, per germline (reference sequence). The CDR3: CATSRVWLANEETQYF. In DNA, the CDR3 is TGTGCCACCAGCAGAGTTTGGCTAGCGAATGAAGAGACCCAGTACTTC.

The rearrangement links TRBV7-2 to TRBJ2-3, with 7 bases lining up with TRBD2. The CDR3 is 14 residues long. Germline trimming cut 8 bases from V and 1 base from J; bases unmatched to any gene: 6. Germline V CDR1 and CDR2: SGHTA, FQGNSA. CDR3 in amino acids: CASGKAGRTDTQYF. The CDR3 region has the DNA TGTGCCAGCGGGAAAGCGGGGCGCACAGATACGCAGTATTTT.

V and J are TRBV11-2 and TRBJ2-1; 10 bases align to TRBD1. CDR3 length equals 16 residues. In germline, CDR1 is SGHAT, CDR2 FQNNGV. The V gene end was trimmed by 5 bases and the J gene end by 7 bases; junction bases not matched to a gene: 11. CDR3 protein: CASSPSTGGGGNEQFF. The CDR3 DNA follows: TGTGCCAGCAGCCCCTCGACAGGGGGCGGTGGAAATGAGCAGTTCTTC.

The V gene is TRBV5-1, the J gene TRBJ2-7; D might be TRBD1 or TRBD2, each matching 7 bases. Germline lookup yields CDR1 SGHRS and CDR2 YFSETQ. The CDR3 spans 15 residues. V gave up 0 bases and J gave up 2 bases, with 12 bases separating them. The CDR3 protein is CASSLETGTTYEQYF. Written as DNA, the CDR3 is TGCGCCAGCAGCTTGGAGACAGGGACTACCTACGAGCAGTACTTC.

The V and J genes are TRBV4-1 and TRBJ2-5, with TRBD1 matching over 7 bases. Trimming took 5 bases from V and 3 from J; bases not matched to a gene: 9. Germline lookup yields CDR1 MGHRA and CDR2 YSYEKL. This CDR3 spans 15 amino acids. The CDR3 DNA sequence: TGCGCCAGCAGCTTATCCGGGACAGTGAAAGAGACCCAGTACTTC. This encodes CASSLSGTVKETQYF.

V and J are TRBV2 and TRBJ1-5; unclear D gene. Germline V gene sequence: CDR1 SNHLY, CDR2 FYNNEI. V was clipped by 1 base and J by 8 bases, with 6 bases between them. The CDR3 covers 12 residues. CDR3 sequence reads: CASSEEGEPQHF. The CDR3 nucleotides read TGTGCCAGCAGTGAAGAGGGCGAGCCCCAGCATTTT.

The V gene is TRBV7-6, the J gene TRBJ2-1; D is perhaps TRBD2 (6 bases). V lost 5 bases and J 0 bases, leaving 11 bases between the germline ends. The CDR3 sequence is 15 residues long. Per germline, CDR1 SGHVS and CDR2 FNYEAQ. The CDR3 region has the DNA TGTGCCAGCAGCCCCCGGGGGAGCTCCTACAATGAGCAGTTCTTC. The encoded protein is CASSPRGSSYNEQFF.

The DNA for the CDR3 is TGTGCCAGCAGCCCAAAAATCTCTGGAAACACCATATATTTT. Its protein is CASSPKISGNTIYF. The V call is TRBV7-2, the J call TRBJ1-3; D ambiguous. Trimming stripped 5 bases from V and 0 bases from J, with 8 bases between. CDR1 and CDR2 (germline): SGHTA, FQGNSA. The CDR3 length is 14 residues.